This T cell receptor (beta chain) derives from a study of T cell responses to AZD1222 COVID-19 vaccine. Study information: Researchers grouped second doses given at about 4 or about 12 weeks into one pool.

Generated by immunoSEQ multiplex PCR, the TCRdb table keeps only in-frame clones and is missing some. The data show about 56,000 clones, with approximately 83% seen just once and less than 15% held by the top ten. Details on this clone: The target antigen is unknown.

General study results and limits: The study reported that nearly half of spike-specific TCRs target unmutated variant regions. Two AZD1222 administrations were followed by greater Spike-specific TCR breadth and depth. Just six or seven AZD1222 recipients tested seropositive at baseline.

CDR3 length equals 17 residues. Germline V gene sequence: CDR1 KGHSH, CDR2 LQKENI. The V gene lost 3 bases and the J gene lost 8 bases, with 25 bases spanning the gap. The clonotype comes from an adult in good health. This specimen was peripheral blood, taken on day 0 of AZD1222 vaccination. The chain links TRBV18 to TRBJ1-2; the D is unclear. The CDR3, as DNA: TGTGCCAGCTCACCTTCCCAAGGAGGGAAAGTGAGGAGAGGCTACACCTTC. As protein: CASSPSQGGKVRRGYTF. Full variable domain (remainder filled in from reference TRBV18 and TRBJ1-2): NAGVMQNPRHLVRRRGQEARLRCSPMKGHSHVYWYRQLPEEGLKFMVYLQKENIIDESGMPKERFSAEFPKEGPSILRIQQVVRGDSAAYFCASSPSQGGKVRRGYTFGSGTRLTVV.